This T cell receptor (beta chain) comes out of a study of blood T cell repertoires in COVID-19. Germline CDR1 KGHSH, CDR2 LQKENI. Trimming cost V 4 bases and J 0 bases; bases outside gene matches: 0. CDR3 size: 14 residues. Profiled with immunoSEQ multiplex PCR; TCRdb holds only in-frame clones, not every one. The sample contains some 70,000 clones, about 80% of which appear only once. This chain joins TRBV18 and TRBJ1-5, with 7 bases fitting TRBD1. Sequenced: peripheral blood. The TCR comes from a human donor in a cohort sampled during active COVID-19. CDR3 sequence reads: CASSRQGSNQPQHF. CDR3 nucleotides: TGTGCCAGCTCACGACAGGGTAGCAATCAGCCCCAGCATTTT.